The 15 T cell receptor beta chains below all came from one sample that was sequenced in a study of T cell repertoires in cytomegalovirus infection. No antigen has been assigned to these receptors. TCRdb re-analysed the reads in MiXCR, keeping a single row per CDR3 protein. The table has some 480,000 distinct CDR3 sequences, 33% seen once. Here the sequenced sample was cultured PBMCs, taken from culture after CMV antigen stimulation. The receptor set was obtained from a human donor in good health (CMV status not recorded). Some clones in this sample may be carry-over from other donors' samples.

This chain uses TRBV7-2 with TRBJ2-2, with TRBD1 identical over 9 bases. Germline V lookup: CDR1 SGHTA, CDR2 FQGNSA. V trimming: 6 bases; J trimming: 6 bases; junction bases outside the gene matches: 8. The CDR3 runs to 15 residues. For the CDR3, the DNA is TGTGCCAGCAGGACCGGGACAGGGTTCGCCGGGGAGCTGTTTTTT. It translates to CASRTGTGFAGELFF.

This sequence joins TRBV7-8 and TRBJ2-5; D gene uncertain. Germline CDR1 and CDR2: SGHVS and FQNEAQ. This CDR3 has 14 amino acids. V lost 1 base, J lost 2 bases, and 8 bases lay in between. The CDR3 DNA reads TGTGCCAGCAGCTTAGGACGGCGACAAGAGACCCAGTACTTC. Amino acid sequence: CASSLGRRQETQYF.

V gene TRBV7-9 combines with J gene TRBJ2-1; 8 bases agree with TRBD2. With 2 bases clipped from V and 8 bases from J, the junction kept 5 bases outside the gene matches. Germline CDR1 reads SEHNR; CDR2 reads FQNEAQ (reference sequence). This CDR3 region has 14 residues. The CDR3 DNA follows: TGTGCCAGCAGCTTACATAGCGGGGAAGATGAGCAGTTCTTC. Translating it yields CASSLHSGEDEQFF.

This chain joins TRBV7-2 and TRBJ2-1, with D unclear. Trimming stripped 5 bases from V and 8 bases from J, with 13 bases between. The germline CDR1 and CDR2 sequences are SGHTA and FQGNSA. The CDR3 has 13 residues. The CDR3 here is CASSVGVRYEQFF. In DNA form, the CDR3 reads TGTGCCAGCAGCGTGGGCGTCCGGTATGAGCAGTTCTTC.

The V gene is TRBV28, the J gene TRBJ2-1, with TRBD2 identical over 8 bases. Germline trimming cut 8 bases from V and 0 bases from J; bases unmatched to any gene: 6. CDR3 size: 15 residues. The germline V gene encodes CDR1 MDHEN and CDR2 SYDVKM. DNA of the CDR3: TGTGCCAGCCGAAACGGGGGGGGCTCCTACAATGAGCAGTTCTTC. Translation: CASRNGGGSYNEQFF.

This clonotype has a handful of counts. The V call is TRBV7-2, the J call TRBJ2-7; D gene unclear. Trimming removed 2 bases from V and 4 bases from J, with 12 bases in between. Germline V lookup: CDR1 SGHTA, CDR2 FQGNSA. The CDR3 length is 14 residues. Here the CDR3 reads CASSLSWIRYEQYF. CDR3 coding DNA: TGTGCCAGCAGCTTAAGTTGGATTAGGTACGAGCAGTACTTC.

The chain employs TRBV28 and TRBJ1-2; D not resolved. This CDR3 spans 11 amino acids. The germline V gene has CDR1 MDHEN and CDR2 SYDVKM. V was pared by 8 bases and J by 4 bases, with 8 bases between. In DNA form, the CDR3 reads TGTGCCAGCCTCCGCCCCTATGGCTACACCTTC. Translated: CASLRPYGYTF.

This rearrangement joins TRBV7-2 to TRBJ2-1; the match to TRBD2 covers 11 bases. The germline V gene encodes CDR1 SGHTA and CDR2 FQGNSA. This CDR3 is 15 amino acids long. Trimming took 4 bases from V and 5 from J; bases not matched to a gene: 4. In nucleotides, the CDR3 is TGTGCCAGCAGCTGGGGACTAGCGGCAAACAATGAGCAGTTCTTC. It encodes CASSWGLAANNEQFF.

The V gene is TRBV6-2 or TRBV6-3, the J gene TRBJ1-5; the match to TRBD1 covers 7 bases. The CDR3 totals 14 residues. V lost 5 bases, J lost 5 bases, and 6 bases stayed unmatched. Germline CDR1 reads MNHEY; CDR2 reads SVGEGT. CDR3 in DNA: TGTGCCAGCAGTCCGGGACAGACTTATCAGCCCCAGCATTTT. This translates into CASSPGQTYQPQHF.

This chain links TRBV27 with TRBJ1-2, with 7 positions matching TRBD1. The germline V gene has CDR1 MNHEY and CDR2 SMNVEV (reference sequence). Trimming at V came to 2 bases and at J to 3 bases, leaving 3 bases not matched to a gene. The CDR3 is 14 amino acids. The CDR3 sequence: CASSLVGGDYGYTF. Written as DNA, the CDR3 is TGTGCCAGCAGTTTAGTAGGGGGCGACTATGGCTACACCTTC.

This clonotype qualifies as medium-sized. The chain joins TRBV6-2 or TRBV6-3 to TRBJ2-1; 9 bases map to TRBD2. V trimming: 6 bases; J trimming: 9 bases; junction bases outside the gene matches: 15. In germline, CDR1 is MNHEY, CDR2 SVGEGT. CDR3 length equals 16 residues. CDR3 nucleotide sequence: TGTGCCAGCAGCGGACTAGCGAAGGGTATTGCGGGTGAGCAGTTCTTC. Amino acids: CASSGLAKGIAGEQFF.

The chain joins TRBV20-1 to TRBJ2-3; D call uncertain. CDR1 is DFQATT, CDR2 SNEGSKA, per germline (reference sequence). The CDR3 loop spans 11 amino acids. V shed 5 bases and J shed 2 bases, with 5 bases lying between them. CDR3 in DNA: TGCAGTGCTTTATACACAGATACGCAGTATTTT. As protein: CSALYTDTQYF.

The table lists this clonotype with a few counts. J is TRBJ1-2 and V is TRBV7-2; D not resolved. The CDR3 runs to 13 residues. Germline V gene lookup returns CDR1 SGHTA and CDR2 FQGNSA. Trimming cost V 1 base and J 2 bases, with 5 bases left between them. In DNA form, the CDR3 reads TGTGCCAGCAGCTTAGATGTAAACTATGGCTACACCTTC. This codes for CASSLDVNYGYTF.

V is TRBV11-1 and J is TRBJ2-1, with a possible D match to TRBD2 (6 bases). The germline V and J ends were trimmed by 2 bases and 2 bases, with 10 bases remaining between them. The CDR3 is made up of 15 amino acids. Germline CDR1 reads SGHAT; CDR2 reads FQDESV (reference sequence). The CDR3 is CASSLTAGPYNEQFF. The CDR3 region has the DNA TGTGCCAGCAGCTTAACTGCGGGGCCCTACAATGAGCAGTTCTTC. Drawing the rest from reference TRBV11-1 and TRBJ2-1, the complete variable domain is EAEVAQSPRYKITEKSQAVAFWCDPISGHATLYWYRQILGQGPELLVQFQDESVVDDSQLPKDRFSAERLKGVDSTLKIQPAELGDSAMYLCASSLTAGPYNEQFFGPGTRLTVL.

V is TRBV7-9 and J is TRBJ1-4, with 8 bases fitting TRBD1. CDR1 is SEHNR, CDR2 FQNEAQ, per germline (reference sequence). The CDR3 loop spans 16 amino acids. With 1 base clipped from V and 7 bases from J, the junction kept 8 bases outside the gene matches. DNA of the CDR3: TGTGCCAGCAGCTTAGGTGACAGGGGCCGAGCTGAAAAACTGTTTTTT. This sequence encodes CASSLGDRGRAEKLFF.